Below are 21 T cell receptor beta chains sequenced from a single sample in a study of CD8+ T cells in alopecia areata. RNA, once extracted, was reverse transcribed into cDNA for use as the sequencing template. The table came from immunoSEQ multiplex PCR; TCRdb's copy has only in-frame clones and leaves some out. The sample has some 120,000 clones; roughly three fifths are singletons. Sequencing used CD4+ T cells sorted from blood, obtained at week 0. These receptor sequences come from a human donor with alopecia areata.

This clone has more than one count but fewer than ten. The V call is TRBV10-2, the J call TRBJ2-7, with 7 bases aligning to TRBD1. The CDR3 consists of 12 residues. In germline, CDR1 is WSHSY, CDR2 SAAADI. The J segment lost 4 bases and the V segment lost 5 bases, leaving 2 bases of the junction unmatched. The chain's CDR3 is CASSNRGYEQYF. The DNA of the CDR3 is TGCGCCAGCAGTAACAGGGGTTACGAGCAGTACTTC.

This clone showed up just a few times. The chain combines TRBV9 with TRBJ2-1; 13 bases are shared with TRBD2. Trimming at V came to 0 bases and at J to 9 bases, leaving 6 bases not matched to a gene. This CDR3 has 16 amino acids. The germline CDR1 and CDR2 sequences are SGDLS and YYNGEE. In DNA form, the CDR3 reads TGTGCCAGCAGCGTAGCCGGACTAGCGGGAGTAAGTGAGCAGTTCTTC. Protein product: CASSVAGLAGVSEQFF.

This clone has a handful of counts. CDR3 loop: CASSQGNSGGDTDTQYF. The CDR3 DNA follows: TGCGCCAGCAGCCAAGGGAATAGCGGGGGGGACACAGATACGCAGTATTTT. The chain couples TRBV4-3 to TRBJ2-3; 11 bases map to TRBD2. CDR1 and CDR2 (germline): LGHNA, YSLEER. After removal of 1 base from V and 2 bases from J, the junction contained 5 bases not matched to a gene. This CDR3 has 17 residues.

J is TRBJ1-1 and V is TRBV4-3; 7 nucleotides align to TRBD1. Trimming cost V 6 bases and J 6 bases; bases outside gene matches: 19. Germline V gives CDR1 LGHNA, CDR2 YSLEER. The CDR3 spans 17 residues. The DNA of the CDR3 is TGCGCCAGCAGTCTCACCTCGGCAGGGTTCCAGGGGGCTGAAGCTTTCTTT. As protein: CASSLTSAGFQGAEAFF.

This clone was seen only a few times. The chain recombines TRBV19 with TRBJ1-5, with D uncertain. Trimming shortened V by 0 bases and J by 3 bases, and 12 bases separated the two germline ends. The CDR3 extends over 16 amino acids. Germline-derived CDR1 and CDR2 are LNHDA and SQIVND (reference sequence). CDR3 protein: CASSIDLITTNQPQHF. Written as DNA, the CDR3 is TGTGCCAGTAGTATAGATCTCATAACAACCAATCAGCCCCAGCATTTT.

The J gene is TRBJ2-1, the V gene TRBV7-2; no clear D. V lost 7 bases and J lost 8, with 9 bases in between. CDR3 length: 11 amino acids. The V gene's germline CDR1 is SGHTA and CDR2 FQGNSA. Here the CDR3 DNA reads TGTGCCAGCACGTGGCAGCATGAGCAGTTCTTC. This codes for CASTWQHEQFF.

This sequence joins TRBV6-5 and TRBJ2-7; TRBD1 matches at 8 bases. The CDR3 covers 15 residues. The trim removed 0 bases at V and 5 bases at J, leaving 6 bases unmatched. Germline CDR1 is MNHEY and CDR2 is SVGAGI. The CDR3 nucleotides are TGTGCCAGCAGTTACTCGAGACAGGGGAATGACGAGCAGTACTTC. Translated: CASSYSRQGNDEQYF.

The chain uses TRBV4-1 and TRBJ2-7; 9 nucleotides line up with TRBD2. Unmatched junction bases numbered 4, after V lost 5 bases and J lost 5 bases. CDR1 and CDR2 (germline): MGHRA, YSYEKL. The CDR3 totals 13 residues. The CDR3 here is CASSLGLANEQYF. The CDR3 DNA follows: TGCGCCAGCAGCTTGGGACTAGCAAACGAGCAGTACTTC.

The chain carries TRBV29-1 and TRBJ2-1; 9 bases match TRBD2. Trimming at V came to 5 bases and at J to 9 bases, leaving 11 bases not matched to a gene. The CDR3 contains 14 residues. Germline V gene data show CDR1 as SQVTM and CDR2 as ANQGSEA. CDR3 in DNA: TGCAGCGTTCGCGCTAGCGGGGTAGGCGGTGAGCAGTTCTTC. Its protein is CSVRASGVGGEQFF.

The chain carries TRBV25-1 and TRBJ2-3; D gene uncertain. This CDR3 comprises 15 residues. The V gene's germline CDR1 is MGHDK and CDR2 SYGVNS. V lost 3 bases, J lost 2 bases, and 12 bases lay in between. CDR3: CASSDTLTSTDTQYF. The CDR3 DNA reads TGTGCCAGCAGTGATACCTTGACATCCACAGATACGCAGTATTTT. Together with reference TRBV25-1 and TRBJ2-3, the CDR3 gives the full variable domain: EADIYQTPRYLVIGTGKKITLECSQTMGHDKMYWYQQDPGMELHLIHYSYGVNSTEKGDLSSESTVSRIRTEHFPLTLESARPSHTSQYLCASSDTLTSTDTQYFGPGTRLTVL.

This chain joins TRBV29-1 and TRBJ1-1; D gene uncertain. Germline assignment: CDR1 SQVTM and CDR2 ANQGSEA. The CDR3 runs 11 residues. The V and J ends lost 4 bases and 3 bases respectively, with 6 bases between them. The CDR3 DNA reads TGCAGCGTTGCCTGGGACACTGAAGCTTTCTTT. This codes for CSVAWDTEAFF.

The chain carries TRBV10-3 and TRBJ2-3; D unclear. The germline gives CDR1 ENHRY, CDR2 SYGVKD. Trimming removed 10 bases from V and 4 bases from J, with 18 bases in between. The CDR3 has 14 residues. The CDR3 DNA reads as TGTGCCAGCTCCCCGCGGCGAGTCGCAGATACGCAGTATTTT. Protein sequence: CASSPRRVADTQYF.

This clone was seen more than once but under ten times. The rearrangement uses TRBV4-1 and TRBJ2-7; 7 nucleotides agree with TRBD1. Trimming took 4 bases from V and 2 from J; bases not matched to a gene: 5. This CDR3 spans 14 amino acids. Per germline, CDR1 MGHRA and CDR2 YSYEKL. CDR3: CASSPPGQTYEQYF. CDR3 bases: TGCGCCAGCAGCCCCCCGGGACAGACCTACGAGCAGTACTTC.

This clone was counted only a few times. The chain recombines TRBV29-1 with TRBJ1-2; D is perhaps TRBD1 (5 bases). Trimming cost V 8 bases and J 4 bases, with 14 bases left between them. Germline assignment: CDR1 SQVTM and CDR2 ANQGSEA. This CDR3 contains 12 residues. The CDR3 loop reads CSTQEGRYGYTF. The CDR3 coding sequence is TGCAGCACCCAGGAGGGACGCTATGGCTACACCTTC.

The rearrangement joins TRBV2 to TRBJ1-1; TRBD1 is a possible D gene (5 bases). The CDR3 is made up of 14 amino acids. The ends were cut back, 7 bases at V and 0 bases at J, with 12 bases in the middle. Germline loops: CDR1 SNHLY, CDR2 FYNNEI. The chain's CDR3 is CASTRDGLNTEAFF. In nucleotides, the CDR3 is TGTGCCAGCACTCGGGACGGCCTGAACACTGAAGCTTTCTTT.

The V call is TRBV5-6, the J call TRBJ1-3; 7 positions agree with TRBD1. J lost 2 bases, V lost 3 bases, and 2 bases had no gene match. The V gene's germline CDR1 is SGHDT and CDR2 YYEEEE. This CDR3 has 14 amino acids. The CDR3 nucleotides read TGTGCCAGCAGCTCAACAGGGGCTGGAAACACCATATATTTT. As protein: CASSSTGAGNTIYF.

This chain connects TRBV9 to TRBJ2-1, with D tentatively TRBD2 (6 bases). The CDR3 contains 15 residues. V was shortened by 0 bases and J by 2 bases, with 9 bases between the two germline ends. Looked up from germline, CDR1 is SGDLS and CDR2 is YYNGEE. CDR3 DNA sequence: TGTGCCAGCAGCGTAGCGGGAGCCACCTACAATGAGCAGTTCTTC. Encoded protein: CASSVAGATYNEQFF.

The J gene is TRBJ2-5, the V gene TRBV5-1; D gene ambiguous. The germline V gene has CDR1 SGHRS and CDR2 YFSETQ. The V end lost 4 bases, the J end lost 5 bases, and 9 bases lay between the germline ends. CDR3 size: 12 residues. The CDR3: CASSLIQETQYF. The CDR3 region has the DNA TGCGCCAGCAGCCTAATACAGGAGACCCAGTACTTC.

This clone showed up just a few times. The CDR3 DNA reads TGTGCCAGCAGCCTGAGGGATGAAAAACTGTTTTTT. Amino acid sequence: CASSLRDEKLFF. The J gene is TRBJ1-4, the V gene TRBV5-6; D unresolved. Trimming cost V 4 bases and J 6 bases, with 7 bases left between them. Germline lookup yields CDR1 SGHDT and CDR2 YYEEEE. CDR3 length: 12 residues.

J is TRBJ2-7 and V is TRBV6-1; 9 bases map to TRBD1. The V gene's germline CDR1 is MNHNS and CDR2 SASEGT. This CDR3 is 14 amino acids long. V was pared by 2 bases and J by 4 bases, with 3 bases of the junction left unmatched. DNA for the CDR3: TGTGCCAGCAGTGAAATGGGACAGGGTTACGAGCAGTACTTC. Translation gives CASSEMGQGYEQYF.

The J gene is TRBJ1-3, the V gene TRBV5-6; no reliable D call. Germline CDR1 and CDR2: SGHDT and YYEEEE. V lost 6 bases, J lost 3 bases, and 7 bases lay in between. There are 12 residues in the CDR3. DNA of the CDR3: TGTGCCAGCACGCCGGGTGGAAACACCATATATTTT. Its translation is CASTPGGNTIYF.